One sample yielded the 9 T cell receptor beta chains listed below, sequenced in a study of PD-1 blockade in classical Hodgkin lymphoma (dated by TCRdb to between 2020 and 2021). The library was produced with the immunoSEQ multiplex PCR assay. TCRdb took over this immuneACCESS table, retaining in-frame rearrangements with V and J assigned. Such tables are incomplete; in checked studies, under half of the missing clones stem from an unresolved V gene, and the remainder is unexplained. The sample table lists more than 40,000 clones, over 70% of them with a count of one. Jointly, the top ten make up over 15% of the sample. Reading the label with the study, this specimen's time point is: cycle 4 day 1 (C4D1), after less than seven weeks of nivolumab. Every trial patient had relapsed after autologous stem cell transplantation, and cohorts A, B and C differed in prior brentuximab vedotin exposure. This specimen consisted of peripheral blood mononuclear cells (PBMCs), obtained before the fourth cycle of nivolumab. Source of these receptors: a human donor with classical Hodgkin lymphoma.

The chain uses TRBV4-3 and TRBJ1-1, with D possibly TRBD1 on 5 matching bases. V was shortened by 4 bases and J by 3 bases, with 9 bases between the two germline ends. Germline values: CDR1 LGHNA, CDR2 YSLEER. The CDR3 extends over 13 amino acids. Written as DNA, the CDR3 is TGCGCCAGCAGCCTGGGGGGGGACACTGAAGCTTTCTTT. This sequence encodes CASSLGGDTEAFF.

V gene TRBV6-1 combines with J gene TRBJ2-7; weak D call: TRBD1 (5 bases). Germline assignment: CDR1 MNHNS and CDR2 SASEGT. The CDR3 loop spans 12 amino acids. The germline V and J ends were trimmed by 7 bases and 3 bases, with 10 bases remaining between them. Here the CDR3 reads CASMQGHYEQYF. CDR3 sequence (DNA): TGTGCCAGCATGCAGGGCCACTACGAGCAGTACTTC.

This chain's CDR3 is CASMTGGSYEQYF. In nucleotides, the CDR3 is TGCGCCAGCATGACGGGAGGTTCCTACGAGCAGTACTTC. V is TRBV10-2 and J is TRBJ2-7; 7 bases are a match to TRBD2. V was clipped by 7 bases and J by 1 base; unmatched bases: 4. CDR3 length equals 13 residues. The germline CDR1 and CDR2 sequences are WSHSY and SAAADI.

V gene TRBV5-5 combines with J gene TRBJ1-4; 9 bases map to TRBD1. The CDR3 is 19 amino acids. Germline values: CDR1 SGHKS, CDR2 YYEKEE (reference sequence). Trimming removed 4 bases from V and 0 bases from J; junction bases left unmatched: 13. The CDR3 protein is CASSRLHRDRVATNEKLFF. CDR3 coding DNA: TGTGCCAGCAGCCGTTTACACCGGGACAGGGTAGCAACTAATGAAAAACTGTTTTTT.

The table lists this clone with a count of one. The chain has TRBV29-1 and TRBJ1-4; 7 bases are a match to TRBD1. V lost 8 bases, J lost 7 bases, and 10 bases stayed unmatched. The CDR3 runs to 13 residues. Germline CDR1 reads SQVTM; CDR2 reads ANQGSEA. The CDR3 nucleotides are TGCAGCATACAGGGGTTACGGAGTGAAAAACTGTTTTTT. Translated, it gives CSIQGLRSEKLFF.

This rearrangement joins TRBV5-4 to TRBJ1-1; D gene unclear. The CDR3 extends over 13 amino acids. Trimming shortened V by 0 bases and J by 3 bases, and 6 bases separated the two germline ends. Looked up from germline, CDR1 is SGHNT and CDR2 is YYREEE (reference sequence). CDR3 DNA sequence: TGTGCCAGCAGCTTGGCCTTGCACACTGAAGCTTTCTTT. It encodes CASSLALHTEAFF. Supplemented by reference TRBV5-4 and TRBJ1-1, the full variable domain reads ETGVTQSPTHLIKTRGQQVTLRCSSQSGHNTVSWYQQALGQGPQFIFQYYREEENGRGNFPPRFSGLQFPNYSSELNVNALELDDSALYLCASSLALHTEAFFGQGTRLTVV.

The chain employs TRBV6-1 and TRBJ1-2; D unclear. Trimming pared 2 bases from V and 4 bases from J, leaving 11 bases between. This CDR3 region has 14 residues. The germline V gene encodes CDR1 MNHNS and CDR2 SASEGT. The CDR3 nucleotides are TGTGCCAGCAGTGAACCGCCAAATACCTATGGCTACACCTTC. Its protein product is CASSEPPNTYGYTF.

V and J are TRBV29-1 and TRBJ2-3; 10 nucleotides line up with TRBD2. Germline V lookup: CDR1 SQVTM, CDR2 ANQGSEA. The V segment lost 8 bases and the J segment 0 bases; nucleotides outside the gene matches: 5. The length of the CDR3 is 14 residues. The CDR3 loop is CSLRTSGSTDTQYF. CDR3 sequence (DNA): TGCAGCCTCCGGACTAGCGGTAGCACAGATACGCAGTATTTT.

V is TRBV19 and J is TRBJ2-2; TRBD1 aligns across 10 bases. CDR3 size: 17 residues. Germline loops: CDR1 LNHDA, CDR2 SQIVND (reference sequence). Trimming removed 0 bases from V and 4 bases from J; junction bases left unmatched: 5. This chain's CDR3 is CASSIEVTGGSTGELFF. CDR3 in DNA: TGTGCCAGTAGTATAGAGGTGACAGGGGGCAGCACCGGGGAGCTGTTTTTT.